This TCR beta chain emerged from a study of T-cell memory formation after mild COVID-19. This CDR3 contains 13 residues. In germline, CDR1 is ENHRY, CDR2 SYGVKD. Trimming removed 3 bases from V and 3 bases from J; junction bases left unmatched: 1. Libraries for TCRalpha and TCRbeta carried sample barcodes and unique molecular identifiers via 5'RACE. TCRdb used MiXCR to reprocess the 5' RACE reads, holding one entry per CDR3 protein. This table holds more than 250,000 distinct CDR3 sequences, approximately 15% found once. Study-wide findings and caveats: Some responding clones appeared in pre-infection memory, suggesting cross-reactive memory joined. Mainly in CM and EM were contracting CD4+ clones; CD8+ were in EMRA. A balance of CD4 and CD8 characterized clones contracting day 15 to 85, whereas later expanders leaned CD4+.

To note about this clonotype: Its antigen is undetermined.

The sequencing sample was made of PBMCs or a T cell subset sorted from them (not recorded which). The genes are TRBV10-3 and TRBJ1-2; 7 positions match TRBD1. This TCR derives from a man between 18 and 29 years old who had mild COVID-19 (a few samples of this study predate the infection). Cell type and time point are not known. The CDR3: CAISDQGDYGYTF. DNA for the CDR3: TGTGCCATCAGTGACCAGGGGGACTATGGCTACACCTTC.